This T cell receptor (beta chain) was sequenced in a study of blood T cell repertoires in COVID-19. On the study more broadly: The study drew acute and convalescent COVID-19 samples from the United States, Italy and Spain. T cells, B-cell-depleted T cells, or PBMCs supplied cDNA or gDNA.

A single count supports this clone. In the original analysis: Reference gene primer amplification gave nucleated cell count estimates. The assay was immunoSEQ multiplex PCR, and TCRdb's table has in-frame clones only and misses some. That table is the source of V, J and clone size, and D and trimming were worked out from the DNA. This sample carries under 150,000 clones, approximately 87% of them seen once, and the ten largest clones take around 2.3%. The CDR3 is 11 amino acids. Germline CDR1 SQVTM, CDR2 ANQGSEA. The V and J ends lost 5 bases and 6 bases respectively, with 10 bases between them. The clonotype was recovered from a man under 40 with acute or convalescent COVID-19. Input material: peripheral blood. The chain employs TRBV29-1 and TRBJ1-2; D is possibly TRBD1 (5 bases). This chain's CDR3 is CSVRGGDGYTF. The DNA for the CDR3 is TGCAGCGTTCGCGGGGGAGATGGCTACACCTTC.